This T cell receptor (beta chain) was obtained from a study of blood T cell repertoires in COVID-19. Study background: Italy, Spain and the United States were the sources of the convalescent and acute COVID-19 samples. PBMCs, B-cell-depleted T cells, or T cells provided the cDNA or gDNA that made up the material.

Per the study methods: Counts of nucleated cells, estimated from reference gene primer amplification, were obtained. This table comes from immunoSEQ multiplex PCR, and its TCRdb copy is limited to in-frame clones, with some not included. That table supplies the V and J calls and clone size; D and trimming were determined from the DNA. This sample yields approximately 120,000 clones, of which more than 85% are seen a single time; over 15% belongs to the top ten. Germline V gene data show CDR1 as SGHKS and CDR2 as YYEKEE (reference sequence). Trimming cost V 6 bases and J 2 bases, with 12 bases left between them. This CDR3 comprises 13 residues.

The sequenced sample consisted of peripheral blood. The V call is TRBV5-5, the J call TRBJ2-7; D not resolved. This TCR was sampled from a human donor with acute or convalescent COVID-19. The donor label of this sample is uncertain. CDR3 loop: CASTWPDTYEQYF. The CDR3 coding sequence is TGTGCCAGCACCTGGCCTGACACCTACGAGCAGTACTTC.